This TCR beta chain was obtained from a study of blood T cell repertoires in COVID-19. About the research overall: Some COVID-19 samples were acute and others convalescent; all came from the United States, Italy and Spain. Nucleic acid was either cDNA or gDNA, and it came from T cells, B-cell-depleted T cells, or PBMCs.

Seattle's cohort entered during active infection and was followed longitudinally. TCRdb keeps only in-frame clones here, not all; method: immunoSEQ multiplex PCR. The data show about 210,000 clones, 80% to 90% seen once. CDR1 SEHNR and CDR2 FQNEAQ come from the germline V gene (reference sequence). The CDR3 length is 15 residues. The ends lost 5 bases at V and 8 bases at J; junction bases unmatched: 9. The clonotype was recovered from a woman aged 80 or over with COVID-19, enrolled during active disease. V usage is TRBV7-9 and J usage is TRBJ2-1, with 10 bases aligning to TRBD1. The sequenced sample consisted of peripheral blood. The CDR3 protein is CASSASGQGNHEQFF. Written as DNA, the CDR3 is TGTGCCAGCAGCGCCTCGGGACAGGGGAACCATGAGCAGTTCTTC.